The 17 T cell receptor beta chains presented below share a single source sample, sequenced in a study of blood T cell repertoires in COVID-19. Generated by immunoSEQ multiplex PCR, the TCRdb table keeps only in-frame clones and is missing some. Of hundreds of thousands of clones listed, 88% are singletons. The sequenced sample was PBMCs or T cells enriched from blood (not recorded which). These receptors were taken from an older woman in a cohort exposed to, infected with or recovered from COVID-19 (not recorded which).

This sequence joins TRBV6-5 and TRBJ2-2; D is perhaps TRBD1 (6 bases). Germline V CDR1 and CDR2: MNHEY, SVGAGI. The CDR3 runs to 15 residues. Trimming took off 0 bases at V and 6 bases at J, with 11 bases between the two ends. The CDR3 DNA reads TGTGCCAGCAGTTACTCTGGGACACCCTCCGGGGAGCTGTTTTTT. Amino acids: CASSYSGTPSGELFF.

The DNA for the CDR3 is TGTGCCAGCAGACAGGTCTATGGCTACACCTTC. It codes for CASRQVYGYTF. The chain combines TRBV28 with TRBJ1-2; TRBD1 is a possible D gene (5 bases). CDR1 and CDR2 from the germline V gene are MDHEN and SYDVKM. The V end lost 6 bases, the J end lost 4 bases, and 6 bases lay between the germline ends. The length of the CDR3 is 11 residues.

CDR3 sequence (DNA): TGTGCCAGTAGTATAGACCCAACTCCGGGAGAGACCTACGAGCAGTACTTC. Translating it yields CASSIDPTPGETYEQYF. The J gene is TRBJ2-7, the V gene TRBV19; D perhaps matches TRBD2 (6 bases). In germline, CDR1 is LNHDA, CDR2 SQIVND (reference sequence). Trimming took 0 bases from V and 2 from J, leaving 17 bases between them. The CDR3 has 17 residues.

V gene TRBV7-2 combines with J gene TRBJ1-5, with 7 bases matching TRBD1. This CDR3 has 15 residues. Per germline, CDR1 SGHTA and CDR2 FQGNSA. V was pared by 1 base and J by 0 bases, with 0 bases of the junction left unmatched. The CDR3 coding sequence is TGTGCCAGCAGCTTAGAGGGGGCTAGCAATCAGCCCCAGCATTTT. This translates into CASSLEGASNQPQHF.

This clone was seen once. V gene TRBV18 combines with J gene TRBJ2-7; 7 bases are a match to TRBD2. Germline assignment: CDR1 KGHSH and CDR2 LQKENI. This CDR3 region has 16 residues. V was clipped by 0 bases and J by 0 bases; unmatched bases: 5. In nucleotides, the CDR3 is TGTGCCAGCTCACCACCGGGAGGGGCCTACTCCTACGAGCAGTACTTC. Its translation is CASSPPGGAYSYEQYF.

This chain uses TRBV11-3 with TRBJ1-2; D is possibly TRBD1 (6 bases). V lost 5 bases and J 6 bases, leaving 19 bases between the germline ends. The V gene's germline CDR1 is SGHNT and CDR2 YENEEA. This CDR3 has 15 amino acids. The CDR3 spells CASSLPRGRYHGYTF. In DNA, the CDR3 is TGTGCCAGCAGCCTGCCCAGGGGCAGGTACCATGGCTACACCTTC. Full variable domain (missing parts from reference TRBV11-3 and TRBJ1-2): EAGVVQSPRYKIIEKKQPVAFWCNPISGHNTLYWYLQNLGQGPELLIRYENEEAVDDSQLPKDRFSAERLKGVDSTLKIQPAELGDSAVYLCASSLPRGRYHGYTFGSGTRLTVV.

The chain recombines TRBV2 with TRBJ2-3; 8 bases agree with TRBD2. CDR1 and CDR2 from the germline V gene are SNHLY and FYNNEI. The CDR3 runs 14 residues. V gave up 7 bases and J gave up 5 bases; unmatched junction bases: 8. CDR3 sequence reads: CASKLTSVIDTQYF. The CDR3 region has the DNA TGTGCCAGCAAGCTGACTAGCGTAATAGATACGCAGTATTTT.

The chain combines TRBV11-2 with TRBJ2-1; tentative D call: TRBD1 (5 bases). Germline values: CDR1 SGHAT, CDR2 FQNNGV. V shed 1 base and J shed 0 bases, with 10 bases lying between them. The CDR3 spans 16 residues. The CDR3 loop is CASSLVLQGSYNEQFF. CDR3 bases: TGTGCCAGCAGCTTAGTTTTGCAGGGCTCCTACAATGAGCAGTTCTTC.

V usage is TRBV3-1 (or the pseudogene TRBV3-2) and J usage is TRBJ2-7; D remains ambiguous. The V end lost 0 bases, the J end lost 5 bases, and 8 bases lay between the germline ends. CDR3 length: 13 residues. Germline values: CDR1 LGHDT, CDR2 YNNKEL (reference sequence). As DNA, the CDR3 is TGTGCCAGCAGCCAAGAATTGGGCCACGAGCAGTACTTC. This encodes CASSQELGHEQYF.

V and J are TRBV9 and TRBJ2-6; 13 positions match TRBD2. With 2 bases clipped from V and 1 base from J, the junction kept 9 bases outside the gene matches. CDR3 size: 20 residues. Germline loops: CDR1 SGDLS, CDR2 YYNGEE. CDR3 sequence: CASSVKTSGRSLSGANVLTF. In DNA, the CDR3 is TGTGCCAGCAGCGTCAAGACTAGCGGGAGGTCTTTGTCTGGGGCCAACGTCCTGACTTTC.

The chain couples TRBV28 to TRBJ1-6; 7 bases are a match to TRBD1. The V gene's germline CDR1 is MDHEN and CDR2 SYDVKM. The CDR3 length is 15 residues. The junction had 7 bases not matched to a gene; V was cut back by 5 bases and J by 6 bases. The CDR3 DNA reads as TGTGCCAGCAGTGGGGGGACAGCTGCTAATTCACCCCTCCACTTT. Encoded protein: CASSGGTAANSPLHF.

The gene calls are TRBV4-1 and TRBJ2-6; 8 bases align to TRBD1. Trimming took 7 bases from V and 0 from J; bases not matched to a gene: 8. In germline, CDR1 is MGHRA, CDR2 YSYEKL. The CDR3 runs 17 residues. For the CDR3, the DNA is TGCGCCAGCACCATCGACAGGGGTGGCTCTGGGGCCAACGTCCTGACTTTC. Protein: CASTIDRGGSGANVLTF.

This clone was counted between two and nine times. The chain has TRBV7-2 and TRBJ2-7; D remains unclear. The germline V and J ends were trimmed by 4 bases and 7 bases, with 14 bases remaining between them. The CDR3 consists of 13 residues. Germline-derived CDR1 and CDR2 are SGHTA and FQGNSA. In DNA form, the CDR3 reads TGTGCCAGCAGCTCCCCCTCGCCGGGTGAGCAGTACTTC. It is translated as CASSSPSPGEQYF.

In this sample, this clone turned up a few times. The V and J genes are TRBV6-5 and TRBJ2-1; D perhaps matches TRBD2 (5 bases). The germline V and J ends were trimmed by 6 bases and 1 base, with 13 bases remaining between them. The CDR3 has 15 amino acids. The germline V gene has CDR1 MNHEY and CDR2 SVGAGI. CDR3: CASSSSGKSYNEQFF. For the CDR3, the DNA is TGTGCCAGCAGCTCCTCCGGGAAATCCTACAATGAGCAGTTCTTC.

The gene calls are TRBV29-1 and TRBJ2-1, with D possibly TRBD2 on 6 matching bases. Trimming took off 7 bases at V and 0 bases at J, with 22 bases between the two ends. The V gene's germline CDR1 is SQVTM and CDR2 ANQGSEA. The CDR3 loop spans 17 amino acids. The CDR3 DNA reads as TGCAGCGCCCAATCCATCTTAGCGGTGCGCTCCTACAATGAGCAGTTCTTC. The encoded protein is CSAQSILAVRSYNEQFF.

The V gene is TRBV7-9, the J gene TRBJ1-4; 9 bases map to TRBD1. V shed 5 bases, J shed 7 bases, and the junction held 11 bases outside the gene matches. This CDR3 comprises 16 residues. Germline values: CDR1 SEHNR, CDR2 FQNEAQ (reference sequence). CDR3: CASSPGQGQGTEKLFF. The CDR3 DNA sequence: TGTGCCAGCAGCCCCGGACAGGGACAGGGAACTGAAAAACTGTTTTTT.

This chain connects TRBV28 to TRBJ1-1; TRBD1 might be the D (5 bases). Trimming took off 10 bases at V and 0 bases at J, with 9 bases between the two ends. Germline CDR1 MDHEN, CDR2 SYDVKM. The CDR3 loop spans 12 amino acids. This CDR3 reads CAIGGVNTEAFF. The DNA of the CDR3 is TGTGCCATCGGGGGGGTGAACACTGAAGCTTTCTTT.